The rows below give T cell receptor beta chains drawn from one sample of a study of CD8 T cells in Susac syndrome. TCRdb analysed the immunoSEQ multiplex PCR reads with MiXCR anew, one entry per CDR3 protein. Of approximately 150,000 distinct CDR3 sequences listed, around 95% are singletons. The sequencing sample was made of CD4+ T cells from PBMCs. These receptors were obtained from a human donor in good health. The CDR3 runs from the conserved cysteine through the conserved F or W. The D gene is left open where the match is weak. Only some rows state a clone size, as once, few, many or a class for expanded clones.

clone_size,v_call,j_call,d_call,cdr3_nt,cdr3_aa
.,TRBV7-6,TRBJ2-3,.,TGTGCCAGCAGCCGCTGGCGCGGGGCTAGCACAGATACGCAGTATTTT,CASSRWRGASTDTQYF
.,TRBV18,TRBJ1-2,.,TGTGCCAGCTCACCCGATTCCCCTGGCGGCTATGGCTACACCTTC,CASSPDSPGGYGYTF
.,TRBV24-1,TRBJ2-2,TRBD1,TGTGCCACCAGTGACCCCGGGACAGGGAACACCGGGGAGCTGTTTTTT,CATSDPGTGNTGELFF
.,TRBV6-1,TRBJ2-7,.,TGTGCCAGCAGCCGGACAGCAACCTACGAGCAGTACTTC,CASSRTATYEQYF
once,TRBV18,TRBJ2-5,.,TGTGCCAGCTCACCACCGGGACAAAAAGAGACCCAGTACTTC,CASSPPGQKETQYF
.,TRBV7-8,TRBJ2-3,.,TGTGCCAGCAGCTTGTGGAGGTCTTCTGCTACGCAGTATTTT,CASSLWRSSATQYF
.,TRBV2,TRBJ1-6,.,TGTGCCAGCATCCCCTCCTTAATCAATTCACCCCTCCACTTT,CASIPSLINSPLHF
.,TRBV25-1,TRBJ2-5,TRBD1,TGTGCCAGCAGTGCTACAGGGGGCAGAGAGACCCAGTACTTC,CASSATGGRETQYF
.,TRBV9,TRBJ2-7,.,TGTGCCAGCAGCGTAGACCCTAGCGCCTTAGACGAGCAGTACTTC,CASSVDPSALDEQYF
.,TRBV2,TRBJ2-1,.,TGTGCCAGCAGTGTAGGGTCGCGGGGAGCAAACAATGAGCAGTTCTTC,CASSVGSRGANNEQFF
.,TRBV10-3,TRBJ2-5,TRBD2,TGTGCCACGGTGACTAGCGGGGGAGGACAAGAGACCCAGTACTTC,CATVTSGGGQETQYF
once,TRBV6-5,TRBJ2-1,.,TGTGCCAGCAGTTTTGGACAGAACGAGCAGTTCTTC,CASSFGQNEQFF
.,TRBV12-3/TRBV12-4,TRBJ2-5,TRBD2,TGTGCCAGCAGTCATCCCGGGACTAGTGGTGGGACCCAGTACTTC,CASSHPGTSGGTQYF
.,TRBV4-1,TRBJ1-2,TRBD1,TGCGCCAGCAGCCAAGAGGTCGGGACAGGGGGCGATCCTTATGGCTACACCTTC,CASSQEVGTGGDPYGYTF
.,TRBV29-1,TRBJ2-7,.,TGCAGCGTTGGCCCAGGGGCCGAGCAGTACTTC,CSVGPGAEQYF
.,TRBV29-1,TRBJ2-1,TRBD1,TGCAGCGTTGCCGGGACAGCCAATGAGCAGTTCTTC,CSVAGTANEQFF
.,TRBV6-1,TRBJ1-2,TRBD1,TGTGCCAGCAGTGTCCTTATCCCGGGACAGCGGACCCACTATGGCTACACCTTC,CASSVLIPGQRTHYGYTF
.,TRBV28,TRBJ1-1,.,TGTGCCAGCAGTCCCACTCCGTTTGAAGCTTTCTTT,CASSPTPFEAFF
.,TRBV30,TRBJ1-2,.,TGTGCCTGGAAAAGGGGACTCTTGCGTGGCTACACCTTC,CAWKRGLLRGYTF
few,TRBV2,TRBJ1-2,.,TGTGCCAGCAGTGAAGGTCAGCGATATGGCTACACCTTC,CASSEGQRYGYTF
.,TRBV5-4,TRBJ1-1,TRBD1,TGTGCCAGCAGCTTCCTCAGGGGGGACACTGAAGCTTTCTTT,CASSFLRGDTEAFF
.,TRBV3-1,TRBJ1-2,.,TGTGCCAGCAGCCCCTCGATCTGGACTCGACAGCCTAACTATGGCTACACCTTC,CASSPSIWTRQPNYGYTF
.,TRBV7-2,TRBJ1-2,TRBD1,TGTGCCAGCAGTCAGTTACAGGGGTATGGCTACACCTTC,CASSQLQGYGYTF
once,TRBV19,TRBJ1-5,.,TGTGCCAGTAGTATCGACGAGGGGTGGAATCAGCCCCAGCATTTT,CASSIDEGWNQPQHF
once,TRBV4-1,TRBJ1-5,.,TGCGCCAGCAGCCAAGATTCGAAGGGCCTTGCCCAGCATTTT,CASSQDSKGLAQHF
.,TRBV5-4,TRBJ2-3,TRBD2,TGTGCCAGCAGCCTACTAGGGACTAGCGGGGGGGCAGATACGCAGTATTTT,CASSLLGTSGGADTQYF
.,TRBV29-1,TRBJ2-4,.,TGCAGCGTTGATGGGGGGCTTAAGTCCAAAAACATTCAGTACTTC,CSVDGGLKSKNIQYF
.,TRBV20-1,TRBJ2-5,TRBD2,TGCAGTGCTAGTAAACTAGCGGGGGTTGGGACCCAGTACTTC,CSASKLAGVGTQYF
.,TRBV3-1,TRBJ2-7,TRBD2,TGTGCCAGCAGCTTCGGGAGGGGGGCCGAGCAGTACTTC,CASSFGRGAEQYF
.,TRBV3-1,TRBJ2-5,.,TGTGCCAGCAGCCAATCCAGGGAAGAAGAGACCCAGTACTTC,CASSQSREEETQYF
.,TRBV5-8,TRBJ2-1,TRBD1,TGTGCCAGCAGCCTTAGGACAGGGTCCTACAATGAGCAGTTCTTC,CASSLRTGSYNEQFF
.,TRBV29-1,TRBJ2-5,TRBD1,TGCAGCGTTGGGACAGGGACAGAGACCCAGTACTTC,CSVGTGTETQYF
.,TRBV12-3/TRBV12-4,TRBJ2-1,TRBD2,TGTGCCAGCAAACCTAGCGGGGGGTTCAATGAGCAGTTCTTC,CASKPSGGFNEQFF
.,TRBV6-5,TRBJ1-1,.,TGTGCCAGCAGCCTCGGGGGGAGGACTGAAGCTTTCTTT,CASSLGGRTEAFF
.,TRBV5-1,TRBJ2-5,.,TGCGCCAGCAGCTTGGTATTGGCAGACCAAGAGACCCAGTACTTC,CASSLVLADQETQYF
.,TRBV29-1,TRBJ2-3,.,TGCAGCGTGAGCGGCGGGGACGCAGATACGCAGTATTTT,CSVSGGDADTQYF
.,TRBV29-1,TRBJ1-1,.,TGCAGCGGTTCACGACTGAACACTGAAGCTTTCTTT,CSGSRLNTEAFF
.,TRBV12-3/TRBV12-4,TRBJ2-3,TRBD2,TGTGCCAGCAGTTTAAGGACTAGCGGGGGGCTAAGGACAGATACGCAGTATTTT,CASSLRTSGGLRTDTQYF
.,TRBV5-1,TRBJ2-7,TRBD2,TGCGCCAGCAGCCCCACTAGCGGGGCTTCCTACGAGCAGTACTTC,CASSPTSGASYEQYF
.,TRBV3-1,TRBJ1-1,.,TGTGCCAGCAGCCAACGGGAGAACACTGAAGCTTTCTTT,CASSQRENTEAFF
.,TRBV4-1,TRBJ1-2,.,TGCGCCAGCAGCCAAGATACCCAGGTCACCTATGGCTACACCTTC,CASSQDTQVTYGYTF
.,TRBV7-2,TRBJ1-1,.,TGTGCCAGCAGCTTCAGAGGGGCAGGGGCCACTGAAGCTTTCTTT,CASSFRGAGATEAFF
once,TRBV20-1,TRBJ1-1,.,TGCAGTGCTAGTGACTCCACTGAAGCTTTCTTT,CSASDSTEAFF
once,TRBV20-1,TRBJ1-4,.,TGCAGTGCTGCCGAGGAAAAACTGTTTTTT,CSAAEEKLFF
.,TRBV5-1,TRBJ1-6,TRBD1,TGCGCCAGCAGAGCTATTCTGGACAGGGGTGGTTCACCCCTCCACTTT,CASRAILDRGGSPLHF
.,TRBV20-1,TRBJ2-3,.,TGCAGTGTTCAGACAGATACGCAGTATTTT,CSVQTDTQYF
.,TRBV6-1,TRBJ2-7,.,TGTGCCAGCAGTCGGGGAACCTACGAGCAGTACTTC,CASSRGTYEQYF
.,TRBV20-1,TRBJ1-3,.,TGCAGTGCCGTCGGGGTGGGTGGAAACACCATATATTTT,CSAVGVGGNTIYF